The 26 T cell receptor beta chains presented below share a single source sample, sequenced in a study of blood T cell repertoires in COVID-19. Repertoires were generated with immunoSEQ multiplex PCR, while TCRdb's copy carries only in-frame clones and drops some. The sample includes 55,000 to 80,000 clones, over 80% seen only once; the top ten take approximately 18%. Sequenced material: peripheral blood. The receptors were sampled from a woman of 80 years or more with acute or convalescent COVID-19.

The J gene is TRBJ1-1, the V gene TRBV7-2; 7 bases align to TRBD1. Losses at the gene ends were 3 bases for V and 1 base for J; bases not matched to a gene: 11. Germline V gene sequence: CDR1 SGHTA, CDR2 FQGNSA. This CDR3 has 17 residues. CDR3 sequence reads: CASSFYPPGQWNTEAFF. In nucleotides, the CDR3 is TGTGCCAGCAGCTTTTATCCCCCGGGACAGTGGAACACTGAAGCTTTCTTT.

The CDR3 loop is CASSLSGQYTGELFF. DNA of the CDR3: TGCGCCAGCAGCTTGTCCGGACAGTACACCGGGGAGCTGTTTTTT. The chain joins TRBV5-1 to TRBJ2-2; possible D gene TRBD1, 6 bases. The germline V gene has CDR1 SGHRS and CDR2 YFSETQ. The length of the CDR3 is 15 residues. V was shortened by 1 base and J by 3 bases, with 10 bases between the two germline ends.

This clone has more than one count but fewer than ten. For the CDR3, the DNA is TGTGCCAGCAGCCAAGATTTGGGGACAGGGGAGGCCTACACCTTC. It specifies CASSQDLGTGEAYTF. The chain joins TRBV4-2 to TRBJ1-2, with TRBD1 identical over 10 bases. Trimming cost V 0 bases and J 10 bases; bases outside gene matches: 8. The CDR3 consists of 15 residues. Germline assignment: CDR1 LGHNA and CDR2 YNFKEQ.

The CDR3 loop is CSASGPDRNTIYF. CDR3 DNA: TGCAGTGCTAGTGGGCCTGATAGAAACACCATATATTTT. This rearrangement joins TRBV20-1 to TRBJ1-3; D is undetermined. CDR1 is DFQATT, CDR2 SNEGSKA, per germline (reference sequence). V shed 3 bases and J shed 5 bases, with 11 bases lying between them. The CDR3 runs 13 residues.

The chain uses TRBV5-1 and TRBJ1-5, with D tentatively TRBD1 (6 bases). Germline V gene sequence: CDR1 SGHRS, CDR2 YFSETQ. The CDR3 contains 13 residues. The V end was cut by 4 bases, the J end by 7 bases, with 12 bases between. The CDR3 DNA reads TGCGCCAGCAGCCAGAGCGGGGGCCAGCCCCAGCATTTT. This gives the protein CASSQSGGQPQHF.

This rearrangement joins TRBV9 to TRBJ2-3, with D maybe TRBD2 (6 bases). Germline V gives CDR1 SGDLS, CDR2 YYNGEE. Trimming left V 0 bases short and J 6 bases short, with 14 bases between. The CDR3 loop spans 15 amino acids. For the CDR3, the DNA is TGTGCCAGCAGCGTAGGAGCCGCCCGGGGGGATACGCAGTATTTT. Its protein is CASSVGAARGDTQYF.

The chain uses TRBV6-1 and TRBJ2-1, with a tentative D call TRBD2 (6 bases). CDR3 length: 16 amino acids. Germline CDR1 reads MNHNS; CDR2 reads SASEGT. V was trimmed by 0 bases and J by 3 bases, leaving 12 bases between them. The CDR3 loop is CASSEAEGRLYNEQFF. Here the CDR3 DNA reads TGTGCCAGCAGTGAAGCGGAGGGCCGACTCTACAATGAGCAGTTCTTC.

V and J are TRBV11-3 and TRBJ2-1; D possibly corresponds to TRBD1 (6 bases). V shed 4 bases and J shed 7 bases, with 17 bases lying between them. Per germline, CDR1 SGHNT and CDR2 YENEEA. The CDR3 contains 15 residues. The DNA of the CDR3 is TGTGCCAGCAGCTCCCCGACAGGCCGGTTGAATGAGCAGTTCTTC. Its translation: CASSSPTGRLNEQFF.

The V and J genes are TRBV6-5 and TRBJ1-1; tentative D call: TRBD1 (5 bases). V gave up 0 bases and J gave up 4 bases, with 15 bases separating them. This CDR3 contains 16 residues. Germline V gene data show CDR1 as MNHEY and CDR2 as SVGAGI. In DNA form, the CDR3 reads TGTGCCAGCAGTTACTCGGGGCCCAAAGGCGGCACTGAAGCTTTCTTT. Its translation: CASSYSGPKGGTEAFF.

The V and J genes are TRBV29-1 and TRBJ2-3, with 10 bases aligning to TRBD1. V was clipped by 5 bases and J by 2 bases; unmatched bases: 4. This CDR3 has 14 residues. The germline V gene has CDR1 SQVTM and CDR2 ANQGSEA. CDR3 nucleotides: TGCAGCGTTTCCGGGACAGGGGCCACAGATACGCAGTATTTT. Translated: CSVSGTGATDTQYF.

This clone was observed a handful of times. CDR3 in amino acids: CASSARKAGGYYEQYF. The CDR3 bases are TGTGCCAGCAGTGCCCGGAAGGCAGGGGGCTATTACGAGCAGTACTTC. The gene calls are TRBV6-1 and TRBJ2-7, with TRBD1 matching 8 bases. The V gene's germline CDR1 is MNHNS and CDR2 SASEGT. V was clipped by 4 bases and J by 4 bases; unmatched bases: 12. The CDR3 totals 16 residues.

In regard to this clone: No DNA is shown, since the ends of the CDR3 on it are uncertain; the CDR3 is the one TCRdb lists. V gene TRBV30 combines with J gene TRBJ2-5; TRBD1 is taken as the D call from the table, unchecked against the DNA. Including both end residues, the CDR3 is 16 amino acids long. Germline V gives CDR1 GTSNPN, CDR2 SVGIG (reference sequence). CDR3: CAWSSSGAGGSRTQYF.

The chain joins TRBV5-1 to TRBJ2-5, with TRBD2 identical over 11 bases. Looked up from germline, CDR1 is SGHRS and CDR2 is YFSETQ. Germline trimming cut 5 bases from V and 2 bases from J; bases unmatched to any gene: 8. The CDR3 is 16 residues long. The CDR3 loop is CASSQWGLAEQETQYF. For the CDR3, the DNA is TGCGCCAGCAGTCAATGGGGACTAGCGGAACAAGAGACCCAGTACTTC.

This clone was detected once. This chain joins TRBV18 and TRBJ1-3; the D gene is possibly TRBD1 (5 bases). Germline CDR1 KGHSH, CDR2 LQKENI. The CDR3 runs to 16 residues. V shed 3 bases and J shed 5 bases, with 17 bases lying between them. Here the CDR3 DNA reads TGTGCCAGCTCACCTAAATCTGGGGCACCCAGAAACACCATATATTTT. Translation: CASSPKSGAPRNTIYF.

This clone was seen just once. The chain combines TRBV2 with TRBJ1-6; D not certain. The V and J ends lost 6 bases and 0 bases respectively, with 6 bases between them. The V gene's germline CDR1 is SNHLY and CDR2 FYNNEI. The CDR3 contains 14 residues. CDR3 sequence (DNA): TGTGCCAGCAGAGAGAGCTCCTATAATTCACCCCTCCACTTT. It specifies CASRESSYNSPLHF.

J is TRBJ1-2 and V is TRBV5-1; 8 nucleotides line up with TRBD1. CDR1 SGHRS and CDR2 YFSETQ come from the germline V gene. The CDR3 contains 18 residues. V dropped 0 bases and J dropped 7; count of bases not matched to a gene: 17. The CDR3 loop is CASSLAGFGTGGSGGYTF. The CDR3, as DNA: TGCGCCAGCAGCTTGGCCGGGTTTGGAACAGGGGGAAGTGGTGGCTACACCTTC.

The genes are TRBV24-1 and TRBJ2-7, with D maybe TRBD1 (7 bases). Per the germline V gene, CDR1 is KGHDR and CDR2 is SFDVKD. The CDR3 length is 13 residues. The V end lost 4 bases, the J end lost 9 bases, and 15 bases lay between the germline ends. The CDR3 DNA follows: TGTGCCACCAGTGAACTCCAGGGGGGACGGCAGTACTTC. Its protein product is CATSELQGGRQYF.

This chain links TRBV30 with TRBJ2-2; D gene unclear. Trimming stripped 6 bases from V and 7 bases from J, with 9 bases between. CDR1 GTSNPN and CDR2 SVGIG come from the germline V gene (reference sequence). The CDR3 loop spans 11 amino acids. The CDR3, as DNA: TGTGCCTGCCCTACCGACGGGGAGCTGTTTTTT. It yields the protein CACPTDGELFF.

This clone has only a few counts. The chain carries TRBV7-2 and TRBJ1-5; D remains ambiguous. V lost 1 base, J lost 5 bases, and 9 bases lay in between. The CDR3 has 14 residues. Germline V gene lookup returns CDR1 SGHTA and CDR2 FQGNSA. In DNA form, the CDR3 reads TGTGCCAGCAGCTTAGGAACGGTTGATCAGCCCCAGCATTTT. Its translation: CASSLGTVDQPQHF.

The V call is TRBV27, the J call TRBJ2-7; TRBD2 aligns across 7 bases. V shed 5 bases, J shed 0 bases, and the junction held 10 bases outside the gene matches. The germline gives CDR1 MNHEY, CDR2 SMNVEV (reference sequence). This CDR3 is 16 amino acids long. CDR3: CASSPISGVSSYEQYF. Here the CDR3 DNA reads TGTGCCAGCAGTCCGATCAGCGGGGTCAGCTCCTACGAGCAGTACTTC.

The rearrangement links TRBV30 to TRBJ2-2, with D tentatively TRBD1 (6 bases). Germline CDR1 is GTSNPN and CDR2 is SVGIG (reference sequence). Trimming shortened V by 3 bases and J by 6 bases, and 14 bases separated the two germline ends. The CDR3 length is 14 residues. The CDR3 here is CAWSPNPGAGELFF. CDR3 in DNA: TGTGCCTGGAGCCCTAACCCAGGGGCCGGGGAGCTGTTTTTT.

V usage is TRBV19 and J usage is TRBJ1-5, with D unresolved. Trimming removed 4 bases at V and 4 bases at J, with 26 bases between. This CDR3 contains 19 residues. Germline V gene lookup returns CDR1 LNHDA and CDR2 SQIVND (reference sequence). The CDR3 DNA reads as TGTGCCAGTAGTACCTCACCCGTCACAGTCTCGCTCCGAAATCAGCCCCAGCATTTT. This encodes CASSTSPVTVSLRNQPQHF.

This clone was observed once. V usage is TRBV5-1 and J usage is TRBJ2-3, with D maybe TRBD2 (5 bases). Germline V lookup: CDR1 SGHRS, CDR2 YFSETQ. CDR3 size: 15 residues. V lost 2 bases, J lost 3 bases, and 13 bases lay in between. The CDR3 DNA is TGCGCCAGCAGCTTAGGGTCCGGCGGGACAGATACGCAGTATTTT. Encoded protein: CASSLGSGGTDTQYF.

This chain joins TRBV5-1 and TRBJ2-1; 11 bases agree with TRBD2. Trimming cost V 1 base and J 14 bases; bases outside gene matches: 14. The CDR3 is 16 residues long. CDR1 and CDR2 from the germline V gene are SGHRS and YFSETQ. The CDR3 nucleotides are TGCGCCAGCAGCTTGTCGGTTAGCGGGAGGGCAGGAGGGGAGTTCTTC. Translated: CASSLSVSGRAGGEFF.

CDR3 DNA: TGTGCCAGCAGTCGTACCCTCGCGGACACTGAAGCTTTCTTT. Translated: CASSRTLADTEAFF. V usage is TRBV6-5 and J usage is TRBJ1-1; D is undetermined. This CDR3 region has 14 residues. The germline gives CDR1 MNHEY, CDR2 SVGAGI. Trimming stripped 5 bases from V and 3 bases from J, with 13 bases between.

This clone was observed a handful of times. The genes are TRBV5-4 and TRBJ1-2, with a tentative D call TRBD1 (6 bases). Germline loops: CDR1 SGHNT, CDR2 YYREEE (reference sequence). Trimming removed 0 bases from V and 5 bases from J, with 11 bases in between. The CDR3 extends over 14 amino acids. The CDR3 here is CASSLEQGPYGYTF. The CDR3 nucleotides are TGTGCCAGCAGCTTGGAACAGGGCCCATATGGCTACACCTTC.